The 2 T cell receptor beta chains presented below share a single source sample, sequenced in a study of tumor and adjacent non-tumor tissue in lung cancer. The template was RNA from unsorted bulk tissue. The normal lung tissue was taken more than 3 cm from the tumor edge. The library came from three nested PCR rounds adapted from ARM-PCR protocols. In TCRdb, the multiplex PCR reads were re-called with MiXCR into one record per CDR3 protein. The table lists 80,000 to 100,000 distinct CDR3 sequences, 80% of them singletons, with about 29% in the top ten. The sequencing input was distant non-tumor lung tissue. These receptors originate from a man between 60 and 75 years old with small cell lung cancer.

Remarks on this clonotype: The junction departs from the called germline gene at one end, perhaps through a read error. The rearrangement links TRBV11-1 to TRBJ2-1; TRBD2 matches at 9 bases. Germline V gene data show CDR1 as SGHAT and CDR2 as FQDESV (reference sequence). CDR3 length: 14 amino acids. The CDR3 here is CVSNLRGGLNEQFF. The CDR3 nucleotides are TGTGTCAGCAACTTGCGGGGGGGCCTCAATGAGCAGTTCTTC.

About this clonotype itself: The conserved phenylalanine or tryptophan normally closing the CDR3 is absent here, so this likely arose from a read error. No DNA is shown, since the ends of the CDR3 on it are uncertain; the CDR3 is the one TCRdb lists. V usage is TRBV10-3 and J usage is TRBJ2-1; TRBD2 reflects the table's D call only, with no check against the DNA. Germline V gene lookup returns CDR1 ENHRY and CDR2 SYGVKD. A total of 18 residues make up the CDR3, ends included. This CDR3 reads CAVSERTSGRPGRDEQSL.